A selection of T cell receptor beta chains follows, all from one sample in a study of human T cells and chemical hapten exposure. Each CDR3 protein is one row after TCRdb ran MiXCR on the RACE reads. Of roughly 52,000 distinct CDR3 sequences in the sample, about 9.9% are singletons; the top ten hold about 1.8%. The sample was whole blood, taken in connection with sensitization to the hapten diphenylcyclopropenone (DPC). The source of these receptors is a woman in her forties or fifties with alopecia areata. Some clones in this sample may be carry-over from other donors' samples. CDR3s include the opening cysteine and the closing phenylalanine or tryptophan. The D gene is left open where the match is weak. Clone size is shown for a subset of rows, as once, few, many or a class of expanded clone.

d_call: .; v_call: TRBV15; clone_size: many; j_call: TRBJ1-5; cdr3_aa: CATSRDGRGGNQPQHF; cdr3_nt: TGTGCCACCAGCAGAGATGGGAGGGGCGGCAATCAGCCCCAGCATTTT
d_call: .; v_call: TRBV29-1; clone_size: few; j_call: TRBJ2-5; cdr3_aa: CSVGGNQETQYF; cdr3_nt: TGCAGCGTCGGGGGTAACCAAGAGACCCAGTACTTC
d_call: TRBD2; v_call: TRBV7-2; clone_size: few; j_call: TRBJ2-1; cdr3_aa: CASSPHRGTTYNEQFF; cdr3_nt: TGTGCCAGCAGCCCCCACCGGGGGACTACCTACAATGAGCAGTTCTTC
d_call: TRBD1; v_call: TRBV6-5; clone_size: .; j_call: TRBJ1-1; cdr3_aa: CASSYSRTGGLGQAFF; cdr3_nt: TGTGCCAGCAGTTATAGCCGGACAGGGGGATTGGGGCAAGCTTTCTTT
d_call: .; v_call: TRBV20-1; clone_size: .; j_call: TRBJ2-2; cdr3_aa: CSARDGGLGTGELFF; cdr3_nt: TGCAGTGCTAGAGACGGGGGGCTTGGCACCGGGGAGCTGTTTTTT
d_call: .; v_call: TRBV6-2/TRBV6-3; clone_size: few; j_call: TRBJ2-7; cdr3_aa: CASSYGSTGSTYEQYF; cdr3_nt: TGTGCCAGCAGTTACGGTTCAACAGGATCAACCTACGAGCAGTACTTC
d_call: .; v_call: TRBV29-1; clone_size: few; j_call: TRBJ1-1; cdr3_aa: CSVEREDTEAFF; cdr3_nt: TGCAGCGTTGAAAGGGAGGACACTGAAGCTTTCTTT
d_call: .; v_call: TRBV3-1; clone_size: many; j_call: TRBJ1-2; cdr3_aa: CASSQSLRGKIYGYTF; cdr3_nt: TGTGCCAGCAGCCAGTCCCTCAGGGGAAAGATTTATGGCTACACCTTC
d_call: .; v_call: TRBV7-9; clone_size: many; j_call: TRBJ2-6; cdr3_aa: CASSLEVGFLSGANVLTF; cdr3_nt: TGTGCCAGCAGCTTAGAAGTCGGTTTCCTATCTGGGGCCAACGTCCTGACTTTC
d_call: TRBD1; v_call: TRBV4-1; clone_size: many; j_call: TRBJ1-1; cdr3_aa: CASSPGTGTEAFF; cdr3_nt: TGCGCCAGCAGCCCCGGGACAGGGACTGAAGCTTTCTTT
d_call: TRBD1; v_call: TRBV18; clone_size: few; j_call: TRBJ1-6; cdr3_aa: CASSAGTGGYNSPLHF; cdr3_nt: TGTGCCAGCTCAGCCGGGACAGGGGGTTACAATTCACCCCTCCACTTT
d_call: TRBD1; v_call: TRBV5-1; clone_size: .; j_call: TRBJ2-7; cdr3_aa: CASSLGQGAYEQYF; cdr3_nt: TGCGCCAGCAGCTTGGGACAGGGGGCCTACGAGCAGTACTTC
d_call: TRBD1; v_call: TRBV29-1; clone_size: many; j_call: TRBJ1-2; cdr3_aa: CSVGGGANGYTF; cdr3_nt: TGCAGCGTTGGAGGGGGCGCAAATGGCTACACCTTC
d_call: TRBD2; v_call: TRBV7-2; clone_size: .; j_call: TRBJ2-1; cdr3_aa: CASSLSSGRLIYNEQFF; cdr3_nt: TGTGCCAGCAGCTTATCTAGCGGGAGGTTAATCTACAATGAGCAGTTCTTC
d_call: .; v_call: TRBV5-1; clone_size: many; j_call: TRBJ1-6; cdr3_aa: CASSSKKTQGPQGGSYNSPLHF; cdr3_nt: TGCGCCAGCAGCTCGAAAAAAACCCAGGGGCCGCAGGGAGGTTCCTATAATTCACCCCTCCACTTT
d_call: .; v_call: TRBV18; clone_size: many; j_call: TRBJ2-7; cdr3_aa: CASSLDPTGSYEQYF; cdr3_nt: TGTGCCAGCTCACTTGACCCGACAGGATCCTACGAGCAGTACTTC
d_call: TRBD1; v_call: TRBV4-1; clone_size: many; j_call: TRBJ2-7; cdr3_aa: CASSQGPQGGYEQYF; cdr3_nt: TGCGCCAGCAGCCAAGGGCCACAGGGGGGTTACGAGCAGTACTTC
d_call: .; v_call: TRBV12-3/TRBV12-4; clone_size: .; j_call: TRBJ1-1; cdr3_aa: CASSLHSLNTEAFF; cdr3_nt: TGTGCCAGCAGTCTCCACAGCTTGAACACTGAAGCTTTCTTT
d_call: TRBD2; v_call: TRBV6-2/TRBV6-3; clone_size: few; j_call: TRBJ2-3; cdr3_aa: CASKSGGNTDTQYF; cdr3_nt: TGTGCCAGCAAGAGCGGGGGAAACACAGATACGCAGTATTTT
d_call: TRBD1; v_call: TRBV24-1; clone_size: few; j_call: TRBJ1-1; cdr3_aa: CATSGEGANTEAFF; cdr3_nt: TGTGCCACCAGTGGGGAGGGGGCGAACACTGAAGCTTTCTTT
d_call: TRBD1; v_call: TRBV18; clone_size: few; j_call: TRBJ1-4; cdr3_aa: CASSQGQGALMDEKLFF; cdr3_nt: TGTGCCAGCTCACAAGGACAGGGGGCGCTGATGGATGAAAAACTGTTTTTT
d_call: .; v_call: TRBV3-1; clone_size: .; j_call: TRBJ2-7; cdr3_aa: CASSQDIYPGLSSYEQYF; cdr3_nt: TGTGCCAGCAGCCAAGATATTTACCCGGGACTGAGCTCCTACGAGCAGTACTTC
d_call: .; v_call: TRBV4-3; clone_size: few; j_call: TRBJ2-7; cdr3_aa: CASSQDIDYEQYF; cdr3_nt: TGCGCCAGCAGCCAAGATATCGATTACGAGCAGTACTTC
d_call: .; v_call: TRBV24-1; clone_size: few; j_call: TRBJ2-7; cdr3_aa: CATSDGSISEQYF; cdr3_nt: TGTGCCACCTCCGATGGCAGTATAAGCGAGCAGTACTTC
d_call: .; v_call: TRBV18; clone_size: many; j_call: TRBJ1-1; cdr3_aa: CASSPTGMRATEAFF; cdr3_nt: TGTGCCAGCTCACCTACAGGGATGAGGGCCACTGAAGCTTTCTTT
d_call: .; v_call: TRBV7-8; clone_size: .; j_call: TRBJ1-1; cdr3_aa: CASSFSGRGTEAFF; cdr3_nt: TGTGCCAGCAGCTTTTCAGGGAGAGGCACTGAAGCTTTCTTT
d_call: TRBD1; v_call: TRBV29-1; clone_size: few; j_call: TRBJ1-1; cdr3_aa: CSGDRGTEAFF; cdr3_nt: TGCAGCGGAGACAGGGGTACTGAAGCTTTCTTT
d_call: TRBD1; v_call: TRBV27; clone_size: .; j_call: TRBJ1-4; cdr3_aa: CASSQTGAANEKLFF; cdr3_nt: TGTGCCAGCAGTCAGACAGGGGCAGCTAATGAAAAACTGTTTTTT
d_call: .; v_call: TRBV7-7; clone_size: few; j_call: TRBJ2-3; cdr3_aa: CASSLGPPSTDTQYF; cdr3_nt: TGTGCTAGCAGCTTAGGCCCTCCAAGCACAGATACGCAGTATTTT
d_call: .; v_call: TRBV20-1; clone_size: few; j_call: TRBJ1-4; cdr3_aa: CSASRAEKLFF; cdr3_nt: TGCAGTGCTAGTCGGGCCGAAAAACTGTTTTTT
d_call: .; v_call: TRBV20-1; clone_size: .; j_call: TRBJ2-3; cdr3_aa: CSADRTRGTDTQYF; cdr3_nt: TGCAGTGCTGACAGGACGAGGGGCACAGATACGCAGTATTTT
d_call: .; v_call: TRBV7-9; clone_size: many; j_call: TRBJ1-5; cdr3_aa: CASSERTGQPQHF; cdr3_nt: TGTGCCAGCAGCGAAAGAACGGGACAGCCCCAGCATTTT
d_call: .; v_call: TRBV9; clone_size: .; j_call: TRBJ2-2; cdr3_aa: CASSVAQRRTGELFF; cdr3_nt: TGTGCCAGCAGCGTAGCCCAAAGGAGAACCGGGGAGCTGTTTTTT
d_call: .; v_call: TRBV10-3; clone_size: many; j_call: TRBJ1-2; cdr3_aa: CAIGDRSYGYTF; cdr3_nt: TGTGCCATCGGAGACAGAAGCTATGGCTACACCTTC
d_call: .; v_call: TRBV7-2; clone_size: .; j_call: TRBJ2-3; cdr3_aa: CASSLDWTAADTQYF; cdr3_nt: TGTGCCAGCAGCTTAGATTGGACGGCGGCAGATACGCAGTATTTT
d_call: .; v_call: TRBV15; clone_size: few; j_call: TRBJ2-7; cdr3_aa: CATSRDLSYEQYF; cdr3_nt: TGTGCCACCAGCAGAGATCTTTCGTACGAGCAGTACTTC
d_call: .; v_call: TRBV19; clone_size: .; j_call: TRBJ2-5; cdr3_aa: CASSIRHRDETQYF; cdr3_nt: TGTGCCAGTAGTATCCGCCACAGGGATGAGACCCAGTACTTC
d_call: .; v_call: TRBV5-1; clone_size: .; j_call: TRBJ2-7; cdr3_aa: CASSLEGHPYYEQYF; cdr3_nt: TGCGCCAGCAGCTTGGAGGGACACCCCTACTACGAGCAGTACTTC
d_call: .; v_call: TRBV7-6; clone_size: .; j_call: TRBJ2-2; cdr3_aa: CASSLGQRTGELFF; cdr3_nt: TGTGCCAGCAGCTTAGGACAGAGGACCGGGGAGCTGTTTTTT
d_call: .; v_call: TRBV5-5; clone_size: many; j_call: TRBJ1-5; cdr3_aa: CASSLIQIQGNQPQHF; cdr3_nt: TGTGCCAGCAGCCTAATACAGATCCAGGGGAATCAGCCCCAGCATTTT
d_call: TRBD1; v_call: TRBV5-1; clone_size: few; j_call: TRBJ2-5; cdr3_aa: CASSSRQGETQYF; cdr3_nt: TGCGCCAGCAGCTCGAGACAGGGGGAGACCCAGTACTTC
d_call: .; v_call: TRBV29-1; clone_size: .; j_call: TRBJ2-1; cdr3_aa: CSVDGTSSDEQFF; cdr3_nt: TGCAGCGTTGACGGGACGTCTAGCGATGAGCAGTTCTTC
d_call: .; v_call: TRBV29-1; clone_size: many; j_call: TRBJ1-2; cdr3_aa: CSVFGLSGYTF; cdr3_nt: TGCAGCGTTTTCGGGCTGTCTGGCTACACCTTC
d_call: TRBD2; v_call: TRBV20-1; clone_size: few; j_call: TRBJ2-7; cdr3_aa: CSARTGTSEWEQYF; cdr3_nt: TGCAGTGCTAGAACCGGGACTAGCGAGTGGGAGCAGTACTTC
d_call: .; v_call: TRBV18; clone_size: many; j_call: TRBJ1-1; cdr3_aa: CASSPPRSAEAFF; cdr3_nt: TGTGCCAGCTCACCGCCCCGAAGCGCTGAAGCTTTCTTT
d_call: TRBD2; v_call: TRBV28; clone_size: many; j_call: TRBJ2-1; cdr3_aa: CASSDPSGGLSYNEQFF; cdr3_nt: TGTGCCAGCAGTGATCCTAGCGGGGGCCTCTCCTACAATGAGCAGTTCTTC
d_call: .; v_call: TRBV3-1; clone_size: few; j_call: TRBJ2-7; cdr3_aa: CASSQVGIHEQYF; cdr3_nt: TGTGCCAGCAGCCAAGTAGGGATCCACGAGCAGTACTTC